This section outlines one T cell receptor (beta chain) sequence together with its context. This clonotype came up once. The antigen this receptor binds is unknown. No much larger clone is present one base from it, and per-base qualities are unavailable. One read alone is weak evidence. From a lookup of the germline V gene, CDR1 and CDR2 are SGHTA and FQGNSA. The CDR3 runs 16 amino acids, cysteine and phenylalanine included. Of all the DNA, just the CDR3 is kept, 48 bases in frame from base 1. Between the V and J ends, shortened by 2 bases and 3 bases respectively, the junction contains 16 bases. The sample is drawn from a study of Graves' ophthalmopathy and Graves' hyperthyroidism listed by TCRdb under 2018. With respect to the entire study: A patient counted as having stable hyperthyroidism if there was no progression to ophthalmopathy within 18 months of follow-up. In roughly 6 hyperthyroidism patients, T-cell repertoires of thyroid tissue and blood were compared. For independent validation, a separate cohort was made up of some 18 hyperthyroidism patients plus 17 patients who later progressed from hyperthyroidism to ophthalmopathy. Following sample collection, hyperthyroidism patients were given methimazole at a starting dose of 30 mg daily, and ophthalmopathy patients were given high-dose intravenous methylprednisolone. In total, around 130 blood samples were TCR-sequenced: under 45 ophthalmopathy, some 75 hyperthyroidism and roughly 17 hyperthyroidism-to-ophthalmopathy patients. TCR beta repertoire signatures were used to distinguish Graves' ophthalmopathy from Graves' hyperthyroidism and to predict progression to ophthalmopathy. To explore V-J signatures that distinguish ophthalmopathy from hyperthyroidism, a discovery set of 100 patients was enrolled, made up of more than 40 with ophthalmopathy and some 60 with stable hyperthyroidism. General findings and caveats noted by the study authors: Among expanded thyroid clonotypes with frequency above 0.001, most also showed up in blood, which suggests that blood repertoires may reflect the thyroid immune response. No statistical method was used to predetermine the sample size, and group allocation was not hidden from the investigators. In cross-validation, the 13-signature model distinguished ophthalmopathy from stable hyperthyroidism with 85% to 90% sensitivity and almost 83% specificity, and in the test set the corresponding values were roughly 80% and 76%. In validation, the model predicted ophthalmopathy progression with about 71% sensitivity and roughly 72% specificity; 12 predicted patients were CT-confirmed with GO in a median of around 6.5 months.

Hyperthyroidism patients were newly diagnosed, with disease duration under 2 months, and aged 18 to 65 years. Patients with other autoimmune diseases, uncontrolled infections, pregnancy or lactation were excluded. Diagnosis relied on clinical symptoms, serum thyroxine, TRAb, thyroid ultrasound and orbital computed tomography. Total RNA was extracted using Trizol reagent, and RNA quality was checked on an Agilent 2100 Bioanalyzer. TCR beta CDR3 regions were amplified from RNA transcripts for repertoire sequencing. The first round was an RT-PCR using HTBI primers with the Qiagen OneStep RT-PCR kit, and this first round was followed by a second-round multiplex PCR, then size selection and purification. The libraries underwent paired-end sequencing with 100 bp reads on an Illumina HiSeq2000. The authors' pipeline ran thus. SOAPnuke was used to process the reads, throwing out any read that had adapters, had uncalled bases, had a mean Phred below 15, or lacked an exact constant-primer or identifier match. High-quality paired reads were merged with COPE v1.2.5. Each unique nucleotide sequence was defined as a clonotype, and clonotypes were aligned to IMGT TRB V, D and J references with MiTCR v1.1. The analysis was limited to V-J combinations with a frequency above 0.0001, which together covered roughly 99% of the repertoires. For each V-J combination, a TCR clonal expansion and chaos score was defined as F50 clonal expansion divided by the chaos observed in the TCRdist matrix. Welch's t-statistics and random forest were used to narrow the features down to roughly twelve V-J combinations, which were then fed into a naive Bayes classifier. Thyroid-blood repertoire similarity was quantified with the Morisita-Horn index. Clones were called with MiXCR by TCRdb after fastp trimmed the public reads at Q25, and only in-frame beta chains were retained. Every CDR3 protein is listed once, alongside the most common genes and DNA of its rows. These V and J calls are TCRdb output, not the study's own analysis. The sample table lists roughly 1.1 million distinct CDR3 sequences, 35% to 45% of them with a count of one. Approximately 10% of the sample lies in the top ten.

The source material was peripheral blood or thyroid tissue (not recorded which). The sequence joins TRBV7-2 to TRBJ1-2; TRBD1 is perhaps the D gene, given 6 matching bases. The clonotype was recovered from an adult man with Graves' hyperthyroidism. The DNA sequence follows: TGTGCCAGCAGCTTATCCGGCGGGGGCTTGGACTATGGCTACACCTTC. This is translated as CASSLSGGGLDYGYTF.